The 9 T cell receptor beta chains below were found in one sample sequenced in a study of cytomegalovirus exposure and HLA in healthy donors (dated by TCRdb to about 2017). Receptor libraries were prepared by the immunoSEQ multiplex PCR assay. For the multiplex PCR, a mixture combining 60 forward primers for TCR Vbeta segments and 13 reverse primers for TCR Jbeta segments was used. The clones in this table, taken by TCRdb from immuneACCESS, are in-frame only. Not every clone is retained; where verified, under half of the shortfall comes from an unresolved V gene, and the cause of the rest is unknown. The sample table holds about 170,000 clones, of which about 80% were seen once. Under 3% of the sample goes to the ten largest clones. The sample consisted of PBMCs. Source of these receptors: a woman in her fifties or sixties in good health and CMV-seronegative.

The rearrangement joins TRBV4-1 to TRBJ2-1; 8 bases map to TRBD2. The CDR3 contains 16 residues. J gave up 4 bases and V 0 bases, and 5 bases lay outside the gene matches. Germline-derived CDR1 and CDR2 are MGHRA and YSYEKL. CDR3 sequence reads: CASSQDLASGYNEQFF. The CDR3 DNA is TGCGCCAGCAGCCAAGATTTGGCTAGCGGGTACAATGAGCAGTTCTTC.

In nucleotides, the CDR3 is TGTGCCAGCAGCGCCCTAGGAGCGGGGGCGAGTTACAATGAGCAGTTCTTC. It encodes CASSALGAGASYNEQFF. The V gene is TRBV7-9, the J gene TRBJ2-1, with 8 bases that match TRBD2. CDR1 and CDR2 (germline): SEHNR, FQNEAQ (reference sequence). V dropped 5 bases and J dropped 4; count of bases not matched to a gene: 13. This CDR3 spans 17 amino acids.

The chain joins TRBV29-1 to TRBJ2-7; D might be TRBD1 (5 bases). Trimming removed 5 bases at V and 2 bases at J, with 10 bases between. The CDR3 is 12 amino acids. Germline V gene lookup returns CDR1 SQVTM and CDR2 ANQGSEA. The DNA of the CDR3 is TGCAGCGTTACGACAGATGCCTACGAGCAGTACTTC. It is translated as CSVTTDAYEQYF.

This clone was picked up one time. The chain combines TRBV14 with TRBJ1-1, with TRBD1 matching 8 bases. The CDR3 spans 15 residues. Germline V gene lookup returns CDR1 SGHDN and CDR2 FVKESK. Unmatched junction bases numbered 6, after V lost 4 bases and J lost 2 bases. The CDR3: CASSPPGQVNTEAFF. The CDR3 bases are TGTGCCAGCAGCCCCCCGGGACAGGTTAACACTGAAGCTTTCTTT.

V usage is TRBV6-1 and J usage is TRBJ2-5; possible D gene TRBD1, 5 bases. Germline V gene sequence: CDR1 MNHNS, CDR2 SASEGT. Trimming pared 1 base from V and 5 bases from J, leaving 11 bases between. CDR3 length equals 14 residues. The CDR3 is CASSEGGLLETQYF. CDR3 coding DNA: TGTGCCAGCAGTGAAGGGGGCCTGCTGGAGACCCAGTACTTC.

CDR3 coding DNA: TGTGCCAGCAGCTTAAGCCCGGGGGAGCGGTACAATGAGCAGTTCTTC. Translated, it gives CASSLSPGERYNEQFF. The V gene is TRBV13, the J gene TRBJ2-1; maybe TRBD2 (6 bases). This CDR3 spans 16 amino acids. Germline-derived CDR1 and CDR2 are PRHDT and FYEKMQ (reference sequence). Between the trimmed V and J ends, which lost 2 bases and 4 bases, there was a span of 15 bases. Variable domain in full (rest from reference TRBV13 and TRBJ2-1): AAGVIQSPRHLIKEKRETATLKCYPIPRHDTVYWYQQGPGQDPQFLISFYEKMQSDKGSIPDRFSAQQFSDYHSELNMSSLELGDSALYFCASSLSPGERYNEQFFGPGTRLTVL.

This clone was found a few times. The chain uses TRBV7-2 and TRBJ1-5; D unresolved. Trimming pared 2 bases from V and 4 bases from J, leaving 18 bases between. This CDR3 has 17 amino acids. In germline, CDR1 is SGHTA, CDR2 FQGNSA. CDR3 region: CASSLSGQSDGNQPQHF. Written as DNA, the CDR3 is TGTGCCAGCAGCTTAAGCGGCCAATCCGACGGGAATCAGCCCCAGCATTTT.

There are a few counts of this clone. The rearrangement joins TRBV27 to TRBJ1-6, with 7 bases that match TRBD1. V was clipped by 8 bases and J by 2 bases; unmatched bases: 9. Germline CDR1 reads MNHEY; CDR2 reads SMNVEV (reference sequence). The CDR3 has 16 amino acids. The CDR3, as DNA: TGTGCCAGCCTACTGACCGGGACAGCCTATAATTCACCCCTCCACTTT. This gives the protein CASLLTGTAYNSPLHF.

This chain joins TRBV6-6 and TRBJ2-7; 7 bases are shared with TRBD2. With V trimmed by 2 bases and J by 5 bases, 3 bases remained unmatched. The CDR3 spans 13 residues. CDR1 and CDR2 (germline): MNHNY, SVGAGI (reference sequence). The CDR3 DNA sequence: TGTGCCAGCAGTTACAAGGGGAGGGACGAGCAGTACTTC. It is translated as CASSYKGRDEQYF.